This T cell receptor (beta chain) appears in the sequencing data of a study of shared clonotypes between healthy human individuals (dated by TCRdb to about 2020). As for the study more broadly: The cohort included three men and two women between 18 and 49 years of age. For each donor, CD4 naive and CD4 memory were each given three plates, CD8 naive was given two plates, and CD8 memory was given one plate. The study deeply sequenced blood TCR repertoires of five healthy adults to estimate repertoire size and the extent of clonotype sharing between individuals. To increase sequencing depth and limit assay-specific biases, TCR repertoire library preparation and sequencing were carried out by different laboratories using diverse techniques. Between about 0.9 and 9 billion PBMCs per donor were obtained by leukapheresis. The investigation overall reported the following: Pairwise subsampling led to the expectation that sequencing depth would affect the degree of clonotype sharing among donors. Because the study included only a small number of donors, the genetic and exposure-history diversity represented was limited. Even with the large sequencing depth, rarefaction of the sorted-subset datasets indicated that sequencing was incomplete. When four donors were compared, the shared fraction of clonotypes was around 5% for naive CD4, roughly 3.3% for naive CD8, 2% to 2.5% for memory CD4, and around 0.4% for memory CD8. Compared with non-shared clonotypes, the clonotypes found in all four sorted-subset donors had higher generation probabilities. Naive subsets generally had larger estimated clonotype richness than memory subsets did. Only blood was sampled, and tissue TCR repertoires likely differ from those in blood.

On this clone: It lacks a known antigen. One end of the junction does not line up with germline, which may come from a read error.

The CDR3 sequence holds 11 residues, the cysteine and phenylalanine included. Just the 33-base CDR3 DNA is kept, in frame starting at base 1. Per the germline V gene, SQVTM is the CDR1 and ANQGSEA is the CDR2. Using the deep immunoSEQ assay, multiplex PCR amplified TCR CDR3 regions from genomic DNA. Genomic DNA extracted from each cell subset was distributed evenly over all wells of several immunoSEQ 96-well plates, and each plate served as one replicate. Each replicate PCR for sorted subsets received 200 ng genomic DNA, equal to tens of thousands of T cell genomes. Purified libraries were measured with a Qubit 3.0 fluorometer, size-checked on a Bioanalyzer 2100, and measured again with the KAPA Library Quantification kit. Each immunoSEQ 96-well plate was sequenced on its own single-read 150-cycle Illumina NextSeq 550 flow cell. Per the authors' processing: Because the immunoSEQ output held only junctional sequences and lacked quality scores, the filtering could not match the filtering applied to full-length reads. Sequences were annotated with PyIR, a Python wrapper for IgBLAST v1.9, and V/J genes and CDR3 were assigned using IMGT germline references. Reads with weak V/J assignments (E-value above 1e-6), missing CDR3, stop codons, out-of-frame junctions, or ambiguous translated residues were removed. V3J clonotypes were defined as sequences sharing the same inferred V gene, J gene, and CDR3 amino acid sequence. To compute the percentage overlap between repertoires, the number of shared unique clonotypes was divided by the size of the smaller repertoire. RTK rarefaction, the Chao1 estimator, and Recon v2.1 estimates of unobserved clonotypes were used to assess repertoire richness. OLGA was used to compute generation probabilities for all TCRbeta clonotypes that the gDNA method yielded from a handful of donors. The immuneACCESS repertoire file appears here via TCRdb, limited to in-frame rearrangements. These files lack a portion of the clones; in checked studies, under half of the deficit traces to unresolved V genes, and the cause of the others is not known. Clonal size and the V and J genes are those of that table, whereas D and trimming came from the DNA. The sample table holds about 2.1 million clones, of which just over 90% were seen once. The ten top clones hold roughly 1.7% of the sample.

For the CD8 naive samples, CD45RO-negative cells were positively selected for CCR7, yielding a CD45RA+CCR7+ population from which TemRA cells were excluded. The donors were healthy, HIV-negative adults who had no recently reported acute infections or vaccinations. Only Caucasian adults living in Nashville, Tennessee, USA were represented among the donors. Blood was obtained by leukapheresis, after which PBMCs were separated by Ficoll-Histopaque density gradient centrifugation and cryopreserved in liquid nitrogen vapor phase. Analytical flow cytometry was used to check the purity and quantity of each magnetically sorted T cell population. Genomic DNA was isolated from every sorted fraction and measured by UV absorbance on a Nanodrop 2000c.

The chain links TRBV29-1 with TRBJ1-1, with a tentative D gene TRBD1 over 5 matching bases. Sequencing input: naive CD8+ T cells from PBMCs. The meaning of the sample's cell subset or site label: CD45RA+CCR7+. The receptor comes from a man younger than 35 in good health. Some clones in this sample may be carry-over from other donors' samples. The nucleotides read TGCGGCGTTCTGGGGGGCACTGAAGCTTTCTTT. Its coded protein is CGVLGGTEAFF.